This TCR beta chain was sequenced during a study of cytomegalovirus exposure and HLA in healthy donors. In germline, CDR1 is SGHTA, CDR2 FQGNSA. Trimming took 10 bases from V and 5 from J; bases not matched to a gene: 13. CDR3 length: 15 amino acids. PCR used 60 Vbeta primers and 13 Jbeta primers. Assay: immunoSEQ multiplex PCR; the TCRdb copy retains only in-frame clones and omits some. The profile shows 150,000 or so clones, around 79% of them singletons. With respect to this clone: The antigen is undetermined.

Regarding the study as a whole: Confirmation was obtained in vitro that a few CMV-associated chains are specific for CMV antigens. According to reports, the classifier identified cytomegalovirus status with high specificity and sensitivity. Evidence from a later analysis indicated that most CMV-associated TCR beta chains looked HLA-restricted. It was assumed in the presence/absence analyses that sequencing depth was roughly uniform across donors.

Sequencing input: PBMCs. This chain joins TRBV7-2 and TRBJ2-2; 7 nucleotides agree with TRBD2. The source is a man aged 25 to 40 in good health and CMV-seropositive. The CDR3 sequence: CATTEGGGGTGELFF. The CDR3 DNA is TGTGCCACCACTGAGGGCGGGGGAGGTACCGGGGAGCTGTTTTTT. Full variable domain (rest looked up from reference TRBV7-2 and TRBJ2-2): GAGVSQSPSNKVTEKGKDVELRCDPISGHTALYWYRQSLGQGLEFLIYFQGNSAPDKSGLPSDRFSAERTGGSVSTLTIQRTQQEDSAVYLCATTEGGGGTGELFFGEGSRLTVL.